This TCR beta chain originates from a study of blood T cells in healthy people across ages. Germline V gene sequence: CDR1 MNHEY, CDR2 SMNVEV (reference sequence). CDR3 size: 14 residues. Trimming removed 3 bases at V and 11 bases at J, with 19 bases between. Alongside a J-beta primer mix, a sample-barcoded 5' primer served in a second PCR lasting about 7 to 12 cycles. TCRdb ran MiXCR on the 5' RACE reads and lists one entry per CDR3 protein. The sample has hundreds of thousands of distinct CDR3 sequences, 49% seen once. This receptor was identified in a woman aged 60-75 years in good health. This rearrangement joins TRBV27 to TRBJ2-5, with a possible D match to TRBD2 (5 bases). Sequenced sample: blood. The CDR3 region is CASSLAGRSNEQYF. The DNA of the CDR3 is TGTGCCAGCAGTTTGGCGGGCCGATCCAATGAGCAGTACTTC.